These 2 T cell receptor beta chains were all obtained from the same sample, sequenced in a study of control samples from healthy donors and cancer patients. TCRdb's copy holds only in-frame clones and misses some; the assay was immunoSEQ multiplex PCR. The sample lists about 160,000 clones, roughly 95% occurring once. Source material: blood. Source of these receptors: a woman younger than 45 in good health.

This clone was seen once. This chain links TRBV11-2 with TRBJ2-3; unclear D gene. Trimming removed 3 bases at V and 6 bases at J, with 4 bases between. In germline, CDR1 is SGHAT, CDR2 FQNNGV. The CDR3 contains 11 residues. The CDR3 DNA reads as TGTGCCAGCAGCTTGCGGGATACGCAGTATTTT. This sequence encodes CASSLRDTQYF. Variable domain in full (rest from reference TRBV11-2 and TRBJ2-3): EAGVAQSPRYKIIEKRQSVAFWCNPISGHATLYWYQQILGQGPKLLIQFQNNGVVDDSQLPKDRFSAERLKGVDSTLKIQPAKLEDSAVYLCASSLRDTQYFGPGTRLTVL.

The CDR3 DNA reads as TGTGCCAGCAGAGAGACAGGGGGCTTAGGCTACACCTTC. Its translation: CASRETGGLGYTF. The rearrangement uses TRBV7-2 and TRBJ1-2, with 10 nucleotides matching TRBD1. The CDR3 covers 13 residues. In germline, CDR1 is SGHTA, CDR2 FQGNSA. Trimming cost V 6 bases and J 8 bases; bases outside gene matches: 6.